These T cell receptor beta chains were read from a single sample in a study of blood T cell repertoires in COVID-19. Method: immunoSEQ multiplex PCR; TCRdb's copy keeps in-frame clones and lacks some. The sample holds 100,000 to 120,000 clones, approximately 82% seen once. Sequencing was carried out using peripheral blood. The receptors were gathered from a woman over 75 with acute or convalescent COVID-19. Both conserved end residues are part of each CDR3. The order of the fields is V gene, clone size, D gene, J gene, CDR3 length, CDR3 protein, CDR3 DNA. A D gene is named only where the DNA matches it firmly. Rows give clone size only sometimes, using once, few, many, or a class for an expanded clone.

TRBV21-1	NA	NA	TRBJ1-1	17	CASSSNRGRGVGTEAFF	TGTGCCAGCAGCAGTAACCGGGGACGCGGGGTTGGCACTGAAGCTTTCTTT
TRBV11-3	NA	TRBD1	TRBJ2-3	15	CASSSDRGNTDTQYF	TGTGCCAGCAGCTCGGACAGGGGTAACACAGATACGCAGTATTTT
TRBV7-6	once	TRBD1	TRBJ2-6	18	CASSFETGARSGANVLTF	TGTGCCAGCAGCTTCGAGACAGGGGCGCGGTCTGGGGCCAACGTCCTGACTTTC
TRBV7-2	NA	NA	TRBJ1-3	16	CASSFRVQGSGNTIYF	TGTGCCAGCAGCTTTAGGGTACAGGGATCTGGAAACACCATATATTTT
TRBV18	NA	NA	TRBJ1-2	14	CASSPGGTGTGYTF	TGTGCCAGCTCCCCCGGCGGTACAGGGACAGGCTACACCTTC
TRBV30	NA	NA	TRBJ2-1	14	CAWSALSSYNEQFF	TGTGCCTGGAGCGCCCTGAGCTCCTACAATGAGCAGTTCTTC
TRBV3-1/TRBV3-2	NA	NA	TRBJ1-3	17	CASSHGLNFRSGNTIYF	TGTGCCAGCAGCCACGGACTCAACTTCCGCTCTGGAAACACCATATATTTT
TRBV19	NA	TRBD2	TRBJ2-1	16	CASSILAGARHNEQFF	TGTGCCAGTAGTATATTAGCGGGAGCGCGGCACAATGAGCAGTTCTTC
TRBV9	NA	NA	TRBJ2-1	16	CASSVLGYGSYNEQFF	TGTGCCAGCAGCGTACTGGGTTACGGGAGCTACAATGAGCAGTTCTTC
TRBV18	NA	NA	TRBJ1-2	15	CASSPETTGYYGYTF	TGTGCCAGCTCACCCGAAACCACAGGCTACTATGGCTACACCTTC
TRBV5-6	NA	NA	TRBJ2-7	13	CASSLFRGAEQYF	TGTGCCAGCAGCTTATTCCGGGGGGCCGAGCAGTACTTC
TRBV19	NA	NA	TRBJ1-2	14	CASSFPGKGYGYTF	TGTGCCAGTAGTTTTCCAGGGAAGGGATATGGCTACACCTTC
TRBV18	NA	NA	TRBJ1-2	15	CASSQSTVANYGYTF	TGTGCCAGCTCACAATCGACAGTAGCTAACTATGGCTACACCTTC
TRBV19	NA	NA	TRBJ1-5	16	CASKTNGGPGNQPQHF	TGTGCCAGTAAAACTAATGGAGGTCCGGGGAATCAGCCCCAGCATTTT
TRBV21-1	NA	NA	TRBJ2-7	20	CASSHKPGLAEIRSSYEQYF	TGTGCCAGCAGCCATAAACCGGGACTAGCGGAGATTAGAAGCTCCTACGAGCAGTACTTC
TRBV11-3	NA	NA	TRBJ2-1	20	CASSLTTASNSGKSYNEQFF	TGTGCCAGCAGCCTAACGACGGCGAGTAATAGCGGTAAATCCTACAATGAGCAGTTCTTC
TRBV5-6	NA	TRBD2	TRBJ2-7	15	CASSLRLAASYEQYF	TGTGCCAGCAGCTTGAGGCTAGCGGCTTCCTACGAGCAGTACTTC
TRBV9	once	TRBD2	TRBJ2-1	15	CASSLSGDSYNEQFF	TGTGCCAGCAGCCTTAGCGGGGACTCCTACAATGAGCAGTTCTTC
TRBV28	NA	NA	TRBJ2-7	13	CAYGMSGSYEQYF	TGTGCTTATGGAATGAGCGGCTCCTACGAGCAGTACTTC
TRBV5-1	once	TRBD1	TRBJ1-1	13	CASSSPGQPEAFF	TGCGCCAGCAGCTCTCCGGGACAGCCTGAAGCTTTCTTT
TRBV3-1/TRBV3-2	NA	TRBD2	TRBJ2-3	18	CASSQDHGTSGSTDTQYF	TGTGCCAGCAGCCAAGATCATGGGACTAGCGGGAGCACAGATACGCAGTATTTT
TRBV15	NA	TRBD1	TRBJ1-1	17	CATSRDPRMDRATEAFF	TGTGCCACCAGCAGAGATCCCCGCATGGACAGGGCAACTGAAGCTTTCTTT
TRBV19	NA	TRBD2	TRBJ2-3	11	CAAGETDTQYF	TGTGCCGCGGGGGAAACAGATACGCAGTATTTT
TRBV7-9	NA	TRBD1	TRBJ1-1	15	CASSARDSRNTEAFF	TGTGCCAGCAGCGCGAGGGACAGTAGGAACACTGAAGCTTTCTTT
TRBV7-8	NA	TRBD1	TRBJ1-4	16	CASSSRDRGQNEKLFF	TGTGCCAGCAGCTCCCGGGACAGGGGGCAGAATGAAAAACTGTTTTTT
TRBV7-6	NA	TRBD1	TRBJ1-6	19	CASSLAPGETGGSMSPLHF	TGTGCCAGCAGCTTAGCGCCCGGGGAGACAGGGGGCTCAATGTCACCCCTCCACTTT
TRBV7-9	few	NA	TRBJ2-1	13	CASSHDRYNEQFF	TGTGCCAGCAGCCACGACAGATACAATGAGCAGTTCTTC
TRBV9	NA	TRBD2	TRBJ2-1	16	CASSVAGGPVYNEQFF	TGTGCCAGCAGCGTAGCGGGAGGGCCCGTGTACAATGAGCAGTTCTTC
TRBV19	NA	TRBD2	TRBJ2-2	16	CASCLSGGLFSGELFF	TGTGCCAGTTGCCTAAGCGGGGGGCTGTTCTCCGGGGAGCTGTTTTTT
TRBV3-1/TRBV3-2	NA	TRBD1	TRBJ2-2	14	CASSPDRGTGELFF	TGTGCCAGCAGCCCCGACAGGGGCACCGGGGAGCTGTTTTTT
TRBV28	NA	TRBD1	TRBJ1-1	13	CASSSGDRSEAFF	TGTGCCAGCAGTTCTGGGGACAGGTCTGAAGCTTTCTTT
TRBV6-5	NA	NA	TRBJ2-3	15	CASSQTGLRTDTQYF	TGTGCCAGCAGCCAGACAGGACTTCGCACAGATACGCAGTATTTT
TRBV14	few	TRBD1	TRBJ1-2	15	CASSQASGGASGYTF	TGTGCCAGCAGCCAAGCTTCAGGGGGCGCCTCTGGCTACACCTTC
TRBV19	NA	NA	TRBJ2-1	17	CASSIDVGAGGYNEQFF	TGTGCCAGTAGTATAGATGTCGGGGCAGGGGGGTACAATGAGCAGTTCTTC
TRBV9	once	TRBD2	TRBJ2-1	15	CASSVSSGFYNEQFF	TGTGCCAGCAGCGTTAGTAGCGGGTTTTACAATGAGCAGTTCTTC
TRBV27	few	NA	TRBJ2-2	14	CASRGQPNTGELFF	TGTGCCAGCAGGGGCCAGCCGAACACCGGGGAGCTGTTTTTT
TRBV29-1	NA	NA	TRBJ2-2	15	CSVEVRGAPDGELFF	TGCAGCGTTGAGGTCCGTGGGGCGCCGGACGGGGAGCTGTTTTTT
TRBV28	NA	TRBD1	TRBJ1-4	15	CASSLSTGGTEKLFF	TGTGCCAGCAGCTTGTCCACAGGGGGCACTGAAAAACTGTTTTTT
TRBV3-1/TRBV3-2	NA	TRBD2	TRBJ2-1	16	CASSRTSGGAYNEQFF	TGTGCCAGCAGCCGAACTAGCGGGGGGGCGTACAATGAGCAGTTCTTC
TRBV3-1/TRBV3-2	NA	TRBD1	TRBJ1-4	15	CASSQTGTGNEKLFF	TGTGCCAGCAGCCAGACCGGGACAGGGAATGAAAAACTGTTTTTT
TRBV9	NA	NA	TRBJ1-2	17	CASSGPPGGTSNYGYTF	TGTGCCAGCAGCGGGCCCCCCGGCGGCACGAGTAACTATGGCTACACCTTC
TRBV2	NA	TRBD1	TRBJ1-6	14	CASRVDRYDSPLHF	TGTGCCAGCAGAGTGGACAGGTACGATTCACCCCTCCACTTT
TRBV10-1	NA	NA	TRBJ2-3	13	CASSDGHGYTQYF	TGCGCCAGCAGTGATGGTCACGGGTATACGCAGTATTTT